This TCR beta chain was identified in a study of shared clonotypes between healthy human individuals. Study-level points and caveats: Larger richness was generally estimated for naive than memory subsets. Sampling included only blood; tissue repertoires likely differ.

A CD45RA+ naive subset and a CD45RA-negative memory subset were split from CD4+ cells. Germline loops: CDR1 MNHEY, CDR2 SMNVEV (reference sequence). Trimming cost V 5 bases and J 3 bases; bases outside gene matches: 7. The length of the CDR3 is 15 residues. The assay was immunoSEQ multiplex PCR, and TCRdb's table has in-frame clones only and misses some. The table records roughly 1.5 million clones, around 98% of them present only once. Points on this clone: Its cognate antigen is unknown.

The clonotype originates from a young man in good health. The rearrangement links TRBV27 to TRBJ2-7, with 10 positions matching TRBD2. The sequencing input was naive CD4+ T cells sorted from blood. Subset of the sample: CD45RA+ positively selected. The CDR3 coding sequence is TGTGCCAGCAGTGGCGGGACTAGCGCACGCTACGAGCAGTACTTC. Its protein is CASSGGTSARYEQYF.